This TCR beta chain was identified in a study of a mutant IDH1 vaccine in newly diagnosed glioma listed by TCRdb under 2021. For context, the study as a whole: Of the approximately 33 patients who were treated, 62.5% were male and around 38% were female, and the mean age was around 41 years. Peripheral blood was drawn at six visits: V03 (baseline), V05, V07, V10, V12 and V13. Before enrollment, most patients had been given radiochemotherapy with temozolomide as standard therapy, while the rest had received either radiotherapy alone or temozolomide alone. For exploratory analyses, around 23 treated patients had longitudinal TCRB deep sequencing done wherever samples were available.

The label giving this sample's time point can be read as: baseline, week 1 (first vaccination visit). The treatment or condition tag for this specimen amounts to: pre-vaccination baseline after standard-of-care therapy. Donors had newly diagnosed WHO grade 3 or 4 IDH1-mutant astrocytomas with loss of nuclear ATRX. The samples were drawn from NOA16, a multicentre, single-arm, open-label phase I trial in Germany that tested a mutant IDH1 peptide vaccine in humans for the first time. Blood drawn at visit V03 was used as the baseline sample for immunogenicity testing. Genomic DNA for TCRB sequencing was extracted from EDTA blood using the DNeasy Blood and Tissue Kit. A word on this clone: The antigen this receptor binds is unknown. Base qualities are not recorded, but no much larger clone differs from it by a single base.

The investigation overall reported the following: Selection of PBMC samples for TCRB deep sequencing was based on availability. Across multiple MHC alleles, vaccine-induced immune responses were seen in more than 80% of patients. No apparent relationship was observed between pseudoprogression and alterations in the top peripheral T cell clonotypes detected by TCRB sequencing. The authors noted that analyses of patient blood samples could not be reproduced because of sample limitations.

Reading from cysteine to phenylalanine, the CDR3 counts 15 amino acids. Only the CDR3 part of the read is kept: 45 bases, read in frame from the first base. V loses 3 bases of germline sequence and J loses 4 bases, and the interval between the two ends is 13 bases. CDR1 and CDR2 (SGHRS, YFSETQ) derive from the germline V gene. Libraries were built with the immunoSEQ multiplex PCR assay. The hsTCRB Kit was used according to the manufacturer's protocol to amplify rearranged TCR beta chain sequences. TCRB libraries were sequenced on an Illumina MiSeq. Per the authors' processing: The proprietary platform of the kit vendor was used for demultiplexing, trimming and gene mapping. TCRdb obtained this table from immuneACCESS and retained in-frame rearrangements with V and J assigned. These tables miss some clones; where compared with another copy, unresolved V genes account for less than half of the shortfall, and the remainder is unexplained. D and trimming come from the DNA, and the V and J calls and clone size come from that table. The sample table contains about 88,000 clones; only one count was recorded for about four fifths of them. The leading ten clones occupy less than 5.5% of the sample.

The receptor was derived from a middle-aged man with glioma. Some clones in this sample may be carry-over from other donors' samples. The sample was PBMCs, taken from a glioma patient treated with radiotherapy, temozolomide or both. Recombination joined TRBV5-1 with TRBJ2-2; TRBD1 might be the D gene, on 6 matching bases. CDR3 region: CASSSTGQSTGELFF. The bases read TGCGCCAGCAGCTCGACAGGACAGAGCACCGGGGAGCTGTTTTTT.